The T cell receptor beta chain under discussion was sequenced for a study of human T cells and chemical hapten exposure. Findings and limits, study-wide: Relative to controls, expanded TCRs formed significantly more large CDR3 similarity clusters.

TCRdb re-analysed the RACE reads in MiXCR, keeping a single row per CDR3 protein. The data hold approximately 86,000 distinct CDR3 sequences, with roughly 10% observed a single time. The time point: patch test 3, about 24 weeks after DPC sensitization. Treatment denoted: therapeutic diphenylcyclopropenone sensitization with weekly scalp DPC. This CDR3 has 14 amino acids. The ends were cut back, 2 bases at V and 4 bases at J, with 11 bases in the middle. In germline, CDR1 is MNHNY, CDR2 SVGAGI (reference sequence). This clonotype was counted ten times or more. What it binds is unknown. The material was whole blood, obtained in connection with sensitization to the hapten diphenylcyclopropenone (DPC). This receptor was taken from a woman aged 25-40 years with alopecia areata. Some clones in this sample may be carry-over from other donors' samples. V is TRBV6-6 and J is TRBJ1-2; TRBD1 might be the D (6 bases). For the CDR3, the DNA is TGTGCCAGCAGTTACGGGGGGACAAGCTATGGCTACACCTTC. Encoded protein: CASSYGGTSYGYTF.